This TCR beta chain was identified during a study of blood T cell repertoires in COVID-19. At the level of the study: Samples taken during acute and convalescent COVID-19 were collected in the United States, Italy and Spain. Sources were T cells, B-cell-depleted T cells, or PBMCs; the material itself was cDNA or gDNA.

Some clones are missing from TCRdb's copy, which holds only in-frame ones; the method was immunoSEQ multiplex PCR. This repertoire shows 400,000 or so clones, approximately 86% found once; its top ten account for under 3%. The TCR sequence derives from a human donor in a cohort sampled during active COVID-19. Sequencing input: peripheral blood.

The DNA for the CDR3 is TGTGCCAGCAGTTATACGCGGGATAATGAGCAGTTCTTC. This translates into CASSYTRDNEQFF. The chain carries TRBV12-3 or TRBV12-4 and TRBJ2-1, with D perhaps matching TRBD2 (6 bases). The CDR3 is made up of 13 amino acids. V was clipped by 4 bases and J by 7 bases, with 11 bases between them.